This T cell receptor (beta chain) was captured by sequencing in a study of vaccination and CD4 T cells after COVID-19. On this clonotype itself: Antigen unknown.

Treatment of the sample: approximately nine-day PBMC culture with coronavirus spike peptide pools or control peptides (ViraFEST assay). Once cultured about 10 days, CD4+ T cells underwent isolation by negative selection. Cultured CD4+ T cell DNA underwent sequencing with the Oncomine TCR Beta short-read assay. TCRdb re-called the PCR reads with MiXCR, one entry per CDR3 protein. The repertoire holds tens of thousands of distinct CDR3 sequences, with under 65% as singletons. The germline CDR1 and CDR2 sequences are SNHLY and FYNNEI. The CDR3 sequence is 14 residues long. V lost 4 bases to trimming and J lost 2 bases, with 9 bases between them.

The chain combines TRBV2 with TRBJ1-5; D is undetermined. The source of this sequence is a human donor who received a COVID-19 vaccine. The material sequenced was CD4+ T cells from blood, cultured in vitro, taken after SARS-CoV-2 vaccination. The chain's CDR3 is CASSVERGNQPQHF. The CDR3, as DNA: TGTGCCAGCAGTGTAGAAAGAGGCAATCAGCCCCAGCATTTT.